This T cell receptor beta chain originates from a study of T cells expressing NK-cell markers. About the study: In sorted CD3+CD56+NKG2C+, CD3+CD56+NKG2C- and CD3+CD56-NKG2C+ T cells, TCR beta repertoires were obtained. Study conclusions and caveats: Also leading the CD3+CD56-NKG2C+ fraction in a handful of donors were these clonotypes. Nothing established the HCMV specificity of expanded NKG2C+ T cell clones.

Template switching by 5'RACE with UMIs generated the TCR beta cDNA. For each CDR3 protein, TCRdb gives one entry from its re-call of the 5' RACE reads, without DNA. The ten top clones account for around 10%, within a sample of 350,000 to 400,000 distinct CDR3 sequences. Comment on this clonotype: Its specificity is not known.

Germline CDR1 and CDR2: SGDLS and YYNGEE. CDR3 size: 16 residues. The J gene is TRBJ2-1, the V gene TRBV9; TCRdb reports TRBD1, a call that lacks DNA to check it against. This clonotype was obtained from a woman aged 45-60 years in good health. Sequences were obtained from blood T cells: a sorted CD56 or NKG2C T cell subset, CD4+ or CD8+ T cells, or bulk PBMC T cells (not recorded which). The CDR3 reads CASSPRRQGAILEQFF. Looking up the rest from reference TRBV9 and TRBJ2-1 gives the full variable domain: DSGVTQTPKHLITATGQRVTLRCSPRSGDLSVYWYQQSLDQGLQFLIQYYNGEERAKGNILERFSAQQFPDLHSELNLSSLELGDSALYFCASSPRRQGAILEQFFGPGTRLTVL.